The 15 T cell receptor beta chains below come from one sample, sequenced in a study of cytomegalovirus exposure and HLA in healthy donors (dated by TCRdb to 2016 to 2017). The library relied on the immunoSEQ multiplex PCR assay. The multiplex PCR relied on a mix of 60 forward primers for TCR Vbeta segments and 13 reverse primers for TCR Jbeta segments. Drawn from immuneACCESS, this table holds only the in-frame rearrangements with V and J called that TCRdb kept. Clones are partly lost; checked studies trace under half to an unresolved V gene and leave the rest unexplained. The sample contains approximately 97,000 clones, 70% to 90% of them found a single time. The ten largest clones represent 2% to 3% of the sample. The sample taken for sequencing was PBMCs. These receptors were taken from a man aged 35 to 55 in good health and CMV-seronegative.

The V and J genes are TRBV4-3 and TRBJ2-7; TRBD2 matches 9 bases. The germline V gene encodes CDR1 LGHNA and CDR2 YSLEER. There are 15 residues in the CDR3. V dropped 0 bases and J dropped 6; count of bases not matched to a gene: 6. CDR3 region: CASSQEPLAGSEQYF. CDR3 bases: TGCGCCAGCAGCCAAGAGCCCCTAGCGGGGTCCGAGCAGTACTTC.

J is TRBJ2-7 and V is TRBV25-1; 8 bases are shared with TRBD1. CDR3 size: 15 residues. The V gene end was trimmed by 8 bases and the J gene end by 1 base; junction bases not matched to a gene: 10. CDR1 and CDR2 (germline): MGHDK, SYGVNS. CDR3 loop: CASPTLRTGSYEQYF. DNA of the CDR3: TGTGCCAGCCCTACCCTCCGGACAGGGTCCTACGAGCAGTACTTC.

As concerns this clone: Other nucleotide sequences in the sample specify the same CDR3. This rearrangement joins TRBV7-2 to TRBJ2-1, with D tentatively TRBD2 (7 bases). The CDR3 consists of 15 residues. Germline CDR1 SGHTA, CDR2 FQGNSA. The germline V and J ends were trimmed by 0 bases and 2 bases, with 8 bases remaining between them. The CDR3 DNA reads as TGTGCCAGCAGCTTAGCGGGGGGGCCCTACAATGAGCAGTTCTTC. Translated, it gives CASSLAGGPYNEQFF.

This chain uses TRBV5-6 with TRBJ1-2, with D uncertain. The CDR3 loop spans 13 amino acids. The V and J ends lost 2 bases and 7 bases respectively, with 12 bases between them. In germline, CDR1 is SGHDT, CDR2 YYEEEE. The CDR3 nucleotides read TGTGCCAGCAGCTTTGGAGCTGAGGGTGGCTACACCTTC. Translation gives CASSFGAEGGYTF. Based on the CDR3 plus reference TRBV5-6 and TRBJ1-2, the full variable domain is DAGVTQSPTHLIKTRGQQVTLRCSPKSGHDTVSWYQQALGQGPQFIFQYYEEEERQRGNFPDRFSGHQFPNYSSELNVNALLLGDSALYLCASSFGAEGGYTFGSGTRLTVV.

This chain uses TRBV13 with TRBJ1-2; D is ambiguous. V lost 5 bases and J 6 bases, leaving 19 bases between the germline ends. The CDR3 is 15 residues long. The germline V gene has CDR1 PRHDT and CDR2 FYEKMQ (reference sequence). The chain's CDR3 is CASSASRRSPHGYTF. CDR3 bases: TGTGCCAGCAGCGCGAGCAGGCGATCCCCCCATGGCTACACCTTC.

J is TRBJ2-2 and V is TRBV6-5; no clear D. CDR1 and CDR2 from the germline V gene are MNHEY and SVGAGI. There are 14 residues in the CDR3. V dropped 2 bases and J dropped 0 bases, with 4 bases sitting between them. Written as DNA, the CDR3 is TGTGCCAGCAGTTACGAGACGAACACCGGGGAGCTGTTTTTT. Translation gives CASSYETNTGELFF.

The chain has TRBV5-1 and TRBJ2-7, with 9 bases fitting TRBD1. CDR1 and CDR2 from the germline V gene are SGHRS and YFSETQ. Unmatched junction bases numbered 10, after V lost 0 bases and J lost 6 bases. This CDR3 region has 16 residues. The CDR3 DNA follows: TGCGCCAGCAGCTTGGGTTTGGACAGGGGCGTCGCCGAGCAGTACTTC. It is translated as CASSLGLDRGVAEQYF. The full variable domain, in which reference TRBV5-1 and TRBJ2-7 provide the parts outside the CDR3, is KAGVTQTPRYLIKTRGQQVTLSCSPISGHRSVSWYQQTPGQGLQFLFEYFSETQRNKGNFPGRFSGRQFSNSRSEMNVSTLELGDSALYLCASSLGLDRGVAEQYFGPGTRLTVT.

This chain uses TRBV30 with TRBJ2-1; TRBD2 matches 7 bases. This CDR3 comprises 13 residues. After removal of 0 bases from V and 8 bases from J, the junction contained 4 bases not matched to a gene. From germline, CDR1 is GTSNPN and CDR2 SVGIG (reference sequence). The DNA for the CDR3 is TGTGCCTGGAGTGTGCGGGGGTGGGATGAGCAGTTCTTC. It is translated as CAWSVRGWDEQFF.

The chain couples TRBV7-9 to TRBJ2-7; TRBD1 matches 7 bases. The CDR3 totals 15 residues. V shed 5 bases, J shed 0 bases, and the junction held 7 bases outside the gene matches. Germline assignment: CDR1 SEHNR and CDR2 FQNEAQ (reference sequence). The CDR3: CASSLDRDSSYEQYF. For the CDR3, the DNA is TGTGCCAGCAGCCTAGACCGGGACAGCTCCTACGAGCAGTACTTC. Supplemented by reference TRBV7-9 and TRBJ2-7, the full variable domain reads DTGVSQNPRHKITKRGQNVTFRCDPISEHNRLYWYRQTLGQGPEFLTYFQNEAQLEKSRLLSDRFSAERPKGSFSTLEIQRTEQGDSAMYLCASSLDRDSSYEQYFGPGTRLTVT.

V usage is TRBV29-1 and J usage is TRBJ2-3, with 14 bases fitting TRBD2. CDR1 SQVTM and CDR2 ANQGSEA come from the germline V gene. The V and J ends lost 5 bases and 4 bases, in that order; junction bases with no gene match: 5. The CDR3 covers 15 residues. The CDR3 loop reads CSVRLAGGMADTQYF. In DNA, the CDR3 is TGCAGCGTTCGACTAGCGGGGGGGATGGCAGATACGCAGTATTTT.

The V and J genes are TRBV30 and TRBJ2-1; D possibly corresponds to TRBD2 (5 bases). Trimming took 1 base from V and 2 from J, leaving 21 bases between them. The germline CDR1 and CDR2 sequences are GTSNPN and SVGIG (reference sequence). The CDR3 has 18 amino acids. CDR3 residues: CAWSAYLWEPTAYNEQFF. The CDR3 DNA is TGTGCCTGGAGTGCCTACCTGTGGGAGCCAACGGCCTACAATGAGCAGTTCTTC.

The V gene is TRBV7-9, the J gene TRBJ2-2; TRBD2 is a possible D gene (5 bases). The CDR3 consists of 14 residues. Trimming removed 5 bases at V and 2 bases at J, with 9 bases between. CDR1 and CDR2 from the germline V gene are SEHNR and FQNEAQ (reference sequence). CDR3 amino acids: CASSPGLNTGELFF. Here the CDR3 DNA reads TGTGCCAGCAGCCCAGGACTTAACACCGGGGAGCTGTTTTTT.

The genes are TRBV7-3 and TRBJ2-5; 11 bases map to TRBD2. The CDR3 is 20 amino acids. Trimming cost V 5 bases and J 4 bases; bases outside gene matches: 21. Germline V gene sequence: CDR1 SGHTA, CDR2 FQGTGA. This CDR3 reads CASSTPRGSGGAEIGETQYF. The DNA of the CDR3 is TGTGCCAGCAGCACCCCTAGGGGTAGCGGGGGGGCCGAAATCGGAGAGACCCAGTACTTC.

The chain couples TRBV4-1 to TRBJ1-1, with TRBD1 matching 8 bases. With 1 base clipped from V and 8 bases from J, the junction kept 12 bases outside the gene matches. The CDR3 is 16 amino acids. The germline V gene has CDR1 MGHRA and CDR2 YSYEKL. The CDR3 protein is CASSQGFGQGQEEAFF. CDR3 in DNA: TGCGCCAGCAGCCAAGGATTTGGACAGGGACAAGAAGAAGCTTTCTTT.

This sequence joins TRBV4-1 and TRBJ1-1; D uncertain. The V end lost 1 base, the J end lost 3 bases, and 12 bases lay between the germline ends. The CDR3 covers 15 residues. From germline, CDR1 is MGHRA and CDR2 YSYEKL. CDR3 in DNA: TGCGCCAGCAGCCAAGCTCGGAGGCGGGACACTGAAGCTTTCTTT. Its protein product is CASSQARRRDTEAFF.